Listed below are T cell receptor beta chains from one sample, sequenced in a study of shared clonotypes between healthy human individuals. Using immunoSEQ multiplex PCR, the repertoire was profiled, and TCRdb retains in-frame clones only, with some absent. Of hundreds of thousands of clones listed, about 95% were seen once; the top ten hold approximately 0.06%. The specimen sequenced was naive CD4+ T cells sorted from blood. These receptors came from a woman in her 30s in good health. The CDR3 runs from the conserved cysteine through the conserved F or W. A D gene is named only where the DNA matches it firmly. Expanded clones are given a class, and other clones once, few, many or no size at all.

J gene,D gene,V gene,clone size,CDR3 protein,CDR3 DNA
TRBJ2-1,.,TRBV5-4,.,CASSYWRENYNEQFF,TGTGCCAGCAGCTATTGGCGGGAAAACTACAATGAGCAGTTCTTC
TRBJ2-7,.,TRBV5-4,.,CASSLEQGNEQYF,TGTGCCAGCAGCTTGGAGCAGGGGAACGAGCAGTACTTC
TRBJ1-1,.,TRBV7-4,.,CASSFYRQAFF,TGTGCCAGCAGCTTTTACAGGCAAGCTTTCTTT
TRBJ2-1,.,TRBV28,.,CASSFQPAYEQFF,TGTGCCAGCAGTTTTCAGCCAGCGTATGAGCAGTTCTTC
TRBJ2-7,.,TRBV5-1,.,CASSFGPGEQYF,.
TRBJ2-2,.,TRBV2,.,CASREDNTGELFF,TGTGCCAGCAGGGAAGACAACACCGGGGAGCTGTTTTTT
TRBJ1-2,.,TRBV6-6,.,CASNSGTALDGYTF,TGTGCCAGCAATTCAGGGACGGCTCTTGATGGCTACACCTTC
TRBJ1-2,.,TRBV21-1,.,CASTRGYTF,TGTGCCAGCACCCGGGGCTACACCTTC
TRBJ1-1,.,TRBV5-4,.,CASSLAPGDTEAFF,TGTGCCAGCAGCTTGGCCCCTGGGGACACTGAAGCTTTCTTT
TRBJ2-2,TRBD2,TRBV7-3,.,CASSLKRLAGGPTGELFF,TGTGCCAGCAGCCTAAAGCGACTAGCGGGAGGGCCTACCGGGGAGCTGTTTTTT
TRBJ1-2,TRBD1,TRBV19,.,CASSTSTGGYGYTF,TGTGCCAGTAGTACAAGTACAGGGGGCTATGGCTACACCTTC
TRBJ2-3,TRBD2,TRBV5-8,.,CASSLAGLAGADTQYF,TGTGCCAGCAGCTTGGCAGGTCTAGCGGGAGCAGATACGCAGTATTTT
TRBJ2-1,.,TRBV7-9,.,CASSFGQRRYNEQFF,TGTGCCAGCAGCTTCGGGCAGCGGCGATACAATGAGCAGTTCTTC
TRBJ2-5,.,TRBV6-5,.,CASSYVQTQETQYF,TGTGCCAGCAGTTACGTACAGACCCAAGAGACCCAGTACTTC
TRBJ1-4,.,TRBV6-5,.,CASSYVRGANEKLFF,TGTGCCAGCAGTTATGTACGGGGGGCTAATGAAAAACTGTTTTTT
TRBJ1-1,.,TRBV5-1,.,CASSFFASTEAFF,TGCGCCAGCAGCTTTTTCGCTTCCACTGAAGCTTTCTTT
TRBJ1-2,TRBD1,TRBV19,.,CASSDRVYGYTF,TGTGCCAGTAGCGACAGGGTTTATGGCTACACCTTC
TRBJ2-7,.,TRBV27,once,CASSVDGTYEQYF,TGTGCCAGCAGTGTTGACGGTACCTACGAGCAGTACTTC
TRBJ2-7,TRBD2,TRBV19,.,CASSSGTSGRWEQYF,TGTGCCAGTAGTTCCGGGACTAGCGGGAGATGGGAGCAGTACTTC
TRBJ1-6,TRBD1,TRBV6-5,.,CASSTGVKSPLHF,TGTGCCAGCAGCACAGGGGTAAAGTCACCCCTCCACTTT
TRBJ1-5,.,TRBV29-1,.,CSVTGSGGNQPQHF,TGCAGCGTGACGGGGTCGGGGGGGAATCAGCCCCAGCATTTT
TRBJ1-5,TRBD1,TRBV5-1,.,CASSQRYRGRNQPQHF,TGCGCCAGCAGCCAACGGTACAGGGGTAGGAATCAGCCCCAGCATTTT
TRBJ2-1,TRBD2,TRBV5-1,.,CASSPGGLPSWEQFF,TGCGCCAGCAGCCCGGGGGGACTGCCTTCCTGGGAGCAGTTCTTC
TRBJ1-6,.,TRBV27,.,CASSPSGQQYNSPLHF,TGTGCCAGCAGCCCCTCTGGGCAGCAATATAATTCACCCCTCCACTTT
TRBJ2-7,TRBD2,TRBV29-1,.,CSVERGLAGLLYEQYF,TGCAGCGTTGAAAGGGGACTAGCGGGTCTCCTCTACGAGCAGTACTTC
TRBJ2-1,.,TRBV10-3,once,CAISEYGAWGEHNEQFF,TGTGCCATCAGTGAATACGGGGCTTGGGGGGAACACAATGAGCAGTTCTTC
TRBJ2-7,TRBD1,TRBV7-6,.,CASSLHGTGGAYEQYF,TGTGCCAGCAGCTTACACGGGACAGGGGGGGCCTACGAGCAGTACTTC
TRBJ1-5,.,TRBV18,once,CASSRVGQPQHF,TGTGCCAGCTCCAGGGTTGGGCAGCCCCAGCATTTT
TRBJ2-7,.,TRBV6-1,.,CASRRNRDSYEQYF,TGTGCCAGCAGAAGGAACCGGGACTCATACGAGCAGTACTTC
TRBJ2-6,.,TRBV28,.,CASSLDLWAGRSGANVLTF,TGTGCCAGCAGTTTAGATCTGTGGGCAGGAAGGTCTGGGGCCAACGTCCTGACTTTC
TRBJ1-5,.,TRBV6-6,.,CASTMGSYSNQPQHF,TGTGCCAGCACCATGGGATCCTATAGCAATCAGCCCCAGCATTTT
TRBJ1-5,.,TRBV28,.,CASNLQGLNQPQHF,TGTGCCAGCAACCTACAGGGTCTCAATCAGCCCCAGCATTTT
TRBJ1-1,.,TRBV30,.,CAWTSSVGEAFF,TGTGCCTGGACCTCATCCGTCGGGGAAGCTTTCTTT
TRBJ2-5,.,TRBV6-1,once,CASSDQVGETQYF,TGTGCCAGCAGTGATCAGGTCGGGGAGACCCAGTACTTC
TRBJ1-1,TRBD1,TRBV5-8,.,CASSRGQRVNTEAFF,TGTGCCAGCAGCAGGGGACAGAGAGTGAACACTGAAGCTTTCTTT
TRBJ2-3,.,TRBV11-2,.,CASSSTSSSTDTQYF,TGTGCCAGCAGCTCAACTAGTTCCTCCACAGATACGCAGTATTTT
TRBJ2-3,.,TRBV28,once,CASSLFGASTDTQYF,TGTGCCAGCAGCCTCTTTGGGGCTAGCACAGATACGCAGTATTTT
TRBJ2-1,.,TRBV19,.,CASSLQNVGDNEQFF,TGTGCCAGTAGCCTTCAAAACGTGGGCGACAATGAGCAGTTCTTC
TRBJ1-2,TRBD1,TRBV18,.,CASSPGQGNRYGYTF,TGTGCCAGCTCACCAGGACAGGGGAATCGGTATGGCTACACCTTC
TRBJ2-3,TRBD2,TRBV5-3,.,CARSPRAGGTDTQYF,TGTGCCAGAAGCCCAAGGGCGGGAGGCACAGATACGCAGTATTTT
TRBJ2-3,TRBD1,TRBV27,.,CASSRNPDRGHTQYF,TGTGCCAGCAGCCGAAACCCGGACAGGGGGCATACGCAGTATTTT
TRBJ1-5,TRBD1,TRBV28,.,CASSLPQGGYSNQPQHF,TGTGCCAGCAGTTTACCACAGGGGGGATATAGCAATCAGCCCCAGCATTTT
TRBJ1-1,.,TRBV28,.,CASSLFVQGNTEAFF,TGTGCCAGCAGTTTATTCGTACAGGGGAACACTGAAGCTTTCTTT
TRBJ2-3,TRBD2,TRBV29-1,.,CSVGLAGGGADTQYF,TGCAGCGTTGGACTAGCGGGAGGGGGGGCAGATACGCAGTATTTT
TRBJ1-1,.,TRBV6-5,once,CASSREVNTEAFF,TGTGCCAGCAGTAGAGAGGTGAACACTGAAGCTTTCTTT
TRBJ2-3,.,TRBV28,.,CASSLLTVGADTQYF,TGTGCCAGCAGTTTATTAACGGTGGGCGCAGATACGCAGTATTTT
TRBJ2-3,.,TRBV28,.,CASSFFWGDTQYF,TGTGCCAGCAGTTTCTTTTGGGGAGATACGCAGTATTTT
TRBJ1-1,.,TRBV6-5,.,CASSAQGATEAFF,TGTGCCAGCAGTGCACAGGGTGCCACTGAAGCTTTCTTT
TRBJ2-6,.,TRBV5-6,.,CASSPGVSGANVLTF,TGTGCCAGCAGCCCGGGGGTCTCTGGGGCCAACGTCCTGACTTTC
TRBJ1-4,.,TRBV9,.,CASSVGFAGMGEKLFF,TGTGCCAGCAGCGTAGGTTTTGCAGGGATGGGCGAAAAACTGTTTTTT